This T cell receptor beta chain stems from a study of long-term antiretroviral therapy in people with HIV. The assay used was immunoSEQ (version v3.0), run at survey level. The data were produced by immunoSEQ multiplex PCR, yet TCRdb's version contains in-frame clones alone and is incomplete. The repertoire holds 25,000 to 30,000 clones, with around 80% as singletons. Deletions cut 4 bases from V and 3 bases from J, with 7 bases between. In germline, CDR1 is LNHDA, CDR2 SQIVND (reference sequence). There are 13 residues in the CDR3. The gene calls are TRBV19 and TRBJ1-3; D ambiguous. This TCR was recovered from a man aged 40-49 years with HIV. Specimen: unsorted PBMCs, collected 3 years after starting antiretroviral therapy. CDR3 bases: TGTGCCAGTAGTAGGGTCGTTGGAAACACCATATATTTT. It specifies CASSRVVGNTIYF. Full variable domain (missing parts from reference TRBV19 and TRBJ1-3): DGGITQSPKYLFRKEGQNVTLSCEQNLNHDAMYWYRQDPGQGLRLIYYSQIVNDFQKGDIAEGYSVSREKKESFPLTVTSAQKNPTAFYLCASSRVVGNTIYFGEGSWLTVV.